Below, 26 T cell receptor beta chains from the same sample are listed, as sequenced in a study of vaccination and CD4 T cells after COVID-19. The treatment denotes: roughly 11-day PBMC culture with coronavirus spike peptide pools or control peptides (ViraFEST assay). CD4+ T-cell collection from the unexposed donor predated the COVID-19 pandemic (2011-2018). These receptors' targets are unknown. The Oncomine TCR Beta short-read assay was applied to DNA of cultured CD4+ T cells. TCRdb ran MiXCR on the PCR reads and lists one entry per CDR3 protein. The table shows nearly 7,500 distinct CDR3 sequences, with about half occurring only once. What was sequenced was CD4+ T cells from blood, cultured in vitro. Receptor source: a human donor in good health.

There are a few counts of this clonotype. The V gene is TRBV5-1, the J gene TRBJ1-2; TRBD1 agrees at 9 bases. The J segment lost 0 bases and the V segment lost 0 bases, leaving 6 bases of the junction unmatched. CDR1 and CDR2 from the germline V gene are SGHRS and YFSETQ. The CDR3 is 17 residues long. The DNA of the CDR3 is TGCGCCAGCAGCTTGGTTGGACAGGGGATAGCTAACTATGGCTACACCTTC. Its protein product is CASSLVGQGIANYGYTF.

V is TRBV15 and J is TRBJ1-1; D perhaps matches TRBD1 (5 bases). CDR1 is LNHNV and CDR2 is YYDKDF in the germline V gene (reference sequence). The V end was cut by 0 bases, the J end by 4 bases, with 9 bases between. CDR3 length: 14 amino acids. The CDR3, as DNA: TGTGCCACCAGCAGAGATAGGCAGGGCACTGAAGCTTTCTTT. Translation gives CATSRDRQGTEAFF.

This clonotype was recorded a few times. The chain joins TRBV18 to TRBJ1-2; the D is unclear. V was pared by 5 bases and J by 0 bases, with 10 bases between. The germline V gene encodes CDR1 KGHSH and CDR2 LQKENI. This CDR3 is 14 amino acids long. Written as DNA, the CDR3 is TGTGCCAGCTCATCTGCAGTAGCTAACTATGGCTACACCTTC. Amino acid sequence: CASSSAVANYGYTF. The full variable domain, its missing parts supplied by reference TRBV18 and TRBJ1-2, is NAGVMQNPRHLVRRRGQEARLRCSPMKGHSHVYWYRQLPEEGLKFMVYLQKENIIDESGMPKERFSAEFPKEGPSILRIQQVVRGDSAAYFCASSSAVANYGYTFGSGTRLTVV.

The chain is built from TRBV11-3 and TRBJ2-1; TRBD1 matches 9 bases. Germline trimming cut 5 bases from V and 6 bases from J; bases unmatched to any gene: 11. This CDR3 has 16 amino acids. Germline CDR1 and CDR2: SGHNT and YENEEA. CDR3 residues: CASSRGSQGAINEQFF. In DNA, the CDR3 is TGTGCCAGCAGCCGAGGCTCACAGGGGGCGATCAATGAGCAGTTCTTC. The full variable domain, with the rest looked up from reference TRBV11-3 and TRBJ2-1, is EAGVVQSPRYKIIEKKQPVAFWCNPISGHNTLYWYLQNLGQGPELLIRYENEEAVDDSQLPKDRFSAERLKGVDSTLKIQPAELGDSAVYLCASSRGSQGAINEQFFGPGTRLTVL.

This clonotype appeared a single time. V is TRBV5-1 and J is TRBJ1-1; perhaps TRBD1 as D (6 bases). The length of the CDR3 is 14 residues. The V and J ends lost 0 bases and 1 base respectively, with 7 bases between them. Germline V CDR1 and CDR2: SGHRS, YFSETQ. CDR3: CASSLEGGNTEAFF. CDR3 bases: TGCGCCAGCAGCTTGGAGGGGGGGAACACTGAAGCTTTCTTT. Supplemented by reference TRBV5-1 and TRBJ1-1, the full variable domain reads KAGVTQTPRYLIKTRGQQVTLSCSPISGHRSVSWYQQTPGQGLQFLFEYFSETQRNKGNFPGRFSGRQFSNSRSEMNVSTLELGDSALYLCASSLEGGNTEAFFGQGTRLTVV.

The DNA for the CDR3 is TGCGCCAGCCAGGAATTTACAGCGGGAGGCAATGAGCAGTTCTTC. Amino acids: CASQEFTAGGNEQFF. V usage is TRBV5-1 and J usage is TRBJ2-1, with TRBD2 matching over 9 bases. This CDR3 contains 15 residues. Germline-derived CDR1 and CDR2 are SGHRS and YFSETQ. V was clipped by 7 bases and J by 6 bases; unmatched bases: 11.

This chain joins TRBV27 and TRBJ2-3; D is uncertain. Trimming pared 6 bases from V and 1 base from J, leaving 20 bases between. Germline loops: CDR1 MNHEY, CDR2 SMNVEV (reference sequence). The CDR3 is 17 residues long. DNA of the CDR3: TGTGCCAGCAGCCACGCACGAAGCCAGCGACGCACAGATACGCAGTATTTT. Translated, it gives CASSHARSQRRTDTQYF.

Comments on this clonotype: The junction does not match germline at one end; this may be a read error. V and J are TRBV5-1 and TRBJ2-7; 8 bases match TRBD1. The CDR3 loop spans 15 amino acids. The germline CDR1 and CDR2 sequences are SGHRS and YFSETQ. Here the CDR3 reads CASSLAGTGTYKQYF. As DNA, the CDR3 is TGCGCCAGCAGCTTGGCCGGGACAGGAACCTACAAGCAGTACTTC.

The chain couples TRBV10-2 to TRBJ2-5; D is ambiguous. V was shortened by 6 bases and J by 4 bases, with 27 bases between the two germline ends. The germline V gene has CDR1 WSHSY and CDR2 SAAADI. This CDR3 spans 18 amino acids. The CDR3 reads CASRRSRTGSGFGETQYF. The CDR3, as DNA: TGCGCCAGCAGGCGGTCACGGACGGGTTCGGGTTTCGGAGAGACCCAGTACTTC.

The V and J genes are TRBV11-1 and TRBJ2-5, with D perhaps matching TRBD1 (6 bases). V gave up 4 bases and J gave up 2 bases, with 14 bases separating them. CDR1 is SGHAT and CDR2 is FQDESV in the germline V gene (reference sequence). The CDR3 extends over 15 amino acids. This CDR3 is CASSSDSRLQETQYF. Here the CDR3 DNA reads TGTGCCAGCAGCTCGGACAGCCGATTACAAGAGACCCAGTACTTC.

The genes are TRBV30 and TRBJ1-2, with D perhaps matching TRBD1 (5 bases). Trimming removed 5 bases at V and 4 bases at J, with 11 bases between. The CDR3 covers 12 residues. From germline, CDR1 is GTSNPN and CDR2 SVGIG (reference sequence). CDR3 sequence: CAWGGWAYGYTF. CDR3 nucleotides: TGTGCCTGGGGGGGGTGGGCCTATGGCTACACCTTC. Supplemented by reference TRBV30 and TRBJ1-2, the full variable domain reads SQTIHQWPATLVQPVGSPLSLECTVEGTSNPNLYWYRQAAGRGLQLLFYSVGIGQISSEVPQNLSASRPQDRQFILSSKKLLLSDSGFYLCAWGGWAYGYTFGSGTRLTVV.

This clonotype was seen only a few times. The chain joins TRBV19 to TRBJ2-2, with 8 bases fitting TRBD1. The junction had 4 bases not matched to a gene; V was cut back by 2 bases and J by 5 bases. The CDR3 has 15 amino acids. Germline CDR1 LNHDA, CDR2 SQIVND (reference sequence). CDR3 residues: CASSIRTGSTGELFF. The DNA for the CDR3 is TGTGCCAGTAGTATACGGACAGGGAGTACCGGGGAGCTGTTTTTT.

This chain links TRBV6-4 with TRBJ1-1; D is possibly TRBD1 (6 bases). The CDR3 has 14 amino acids. The germline V and J ends were trimmed by 0 bases and 2 bases, with 7 bases remaining between them. The germline V gene has CDR1 MRHNA and CDR2 SNTAGT. CDR3 DNA sequence: TGTGCCAGCAGTGACTCGGACAGAAACACTGAAGCTTTCTTT. Translating gives CASSDSDRNTEAFF.

The rearrangement joins TRBV6-1 to TRBJ2-7; the D call may be TRBD1 or TRBD2 (5 bases each). With 7 bases removed from V and 0 bases from J, the gap between germline ends came to 19 bases. The CDR3 loop spans 16 amino acids. Germline loops: CDR1 MNHNS, CDR2 SASEGT. The CDR3 nucleotides are TGTGCCAGCATCATAGGGACCCTTAGGAGCTCCTACGAGCAGTACTTC. This encodes CASIIGTLRSSYEQYF.

The rearrangement joins TRBV2 to TRBJ1-2, with D possibly being TRBD1 (5 bases). From germline, CDR1 is SNHLY and CDR2 FYNNEI. The CDR3 runs 13 residues. V dropped 5 bases and J dropped 8 bases, with 15 bases sitting between them. In DNA, the CDR3 is TGTGCCAGCAGTCGTACAGGTTTCGGGGGCTACACCTTC. Protein product: CASSRTGFGGYTF.

The chain recombines TRBV20-1 with TRBJ1-6, with unresolved D. Germline loops: CDR1 DFQATT, CDR2 SNEGSKA (reference sequence). V was cut by 7 bases and J by 6 bases, with 10 bases left in between. This CDR3 spans 12 amino acids. The DNA of the CDR3 is TGCAGTGGGGTGATCGGTAATTCACCCCTCCACTTT. Translating gives CSGVIGNSPLHF.

As to this clonotype: This likely comes from a read error, as the CDR3 has no conserved phenylalanine or tryptophan at its end. The chain recombines TRBV19 with TRBJ1-2, with no clear D. Looked up from germline, CDR1 is LNHDA and CDR2 is SQIVND (reference sequence). V was shortened by 10 bases and J by 0 bases, with 9 bases between the two germline ends. The CDR3 covers 12 residues. The CDR3 bases are TGTGCCACCCTCAGAGCTAACTATGGCTACACCTCC. Translating gives CATLRANYGYTS.

V usage is TRBV6-5 and J usage is TRBJ1-1; D unresolved. The CDR3 has 14 amino acids. V was pared by 3 bases and J by 5 bases, with 13 bases between. CDR1 and CDR2 (germline): MNHEY, SVGAGI. The CDR3 here is CASSYMGGKTEAFF. CDR3 sequence (DNA): TGTGCCAGCAGTTATATGGGTGGGAAAACTGAAGCTTTCTTT.

This clonotype was found a few times. V usage is TRBV5-4 and J usage is TRBJ1-2; a weak D match, TRBD1 (6 bases). Trimming took 4 bases from V and 4 from J, leaving 11 bases between them. CDR1 and CDR2 (germline): SGHNT, YYREEE (reference sequence). This CDR3 is 13 amino acids long. In DNA, the CDR3 is TGTGCCAGCAGCGCGGACAGCTTCTATGGCTACACCTTC. This sequence encodes CASSADSFYGYTF.

This clonotype has just a few counts. The CDR3: CAACDTSYYGYTF. In nucleotides, the CDR3 is TGTGCCGCTTGCGACACATCCTACTATGGCTACACCTTC. The chain is built from TRBV19 and TRBJ1-2; D ambiguous. The length of the CDR3 is 13 residues. V was trimmed by 11 bases and J by 3 bases, leaving 16 bases between them. Germline-derived CDR1 and CDR2 are LNHDA and SQIVND (reference sequence).

The chain links TRBV7-2 to TRBJ1-1; no firm D call. The germline V gene has CDR1 SGHTA and CDR2 FQGNSA. The CDR3 has 13 amino acids. Trimming took off 1 base at V and 1 base at J, with 4 bases between the two ends. CDR3: CASSLEGNTEAFF. The CDR3 coding sequence is TGTGCCAGCAGCTTAGAAGGGAACACTGAAGCTTTCTTT.

The gene calls are TRBV20-1 and TRBJ2-3; no definite D call. This CDR3 has 14 residues. CDR1 is DFQATT and CDR2 is SNEGSKA in the germline V gene (reference sequence). V was trimmed by 4 bases and J by 2 bases, leaving 13 bases between them. The CDR3 here is CSATEPASTDTQYF. CDR3 in DNA: TGCAGTGCTACCGAACCCGCCTCCACAGATACGCAGTATTTT.

This chain links TRBV20-1 with TRBJ1-1; 7 positions agree with TRBD1. Germline V lookup: CDR1 DFQATT, CDR2 SNEGSKA (reference sequence). V gave up 5 bases and J gave up 4 bases; unmatched junction bases: 7. The CDR3 is 13 residues long. CDR3 bases: TGCAGTGCTTCCCAGGGGGTGCCCACTGAAGCTTTCTTT. Translating it yields CSASQGVPTEAFF.

This chain joins TRBV30 and TRBJ1-2; weak D call: TRBD1 (5 bases). Germline CDR1 GTSNPN, CDR2 SVGIG (reference sequence). There are 12 residues in the CDR3. V lost 8 bases, J lost 5 bases, and 15 bases lay in between. The CDR3 loop reads CAARDGVYGYTF. As DNA, the CDR3 is TGTGCCGCAAGGGACGGAGTTTATGGCTACACCTTC.

In this sample, this clonotype turned up a few times. The chain combines TRBV6-1 with TRBJ2-5; D may be TRBD1 (6 bases). The germline V gene encodes CDR1 MNHNS and CDR2 SASEGT. The V end was cut by 5 bases, the J end by 2 bases, with 12 bases between. CDR3 length: 14 amino acids. CDR3 region: CASSRTAKQETQYF. In DNA form, the CDR3 reads TGTGCCAGCAGTCGGACAGCAAAGCAAGAGACCCAGTACTTC.

The chain recombines TRBV7-8 with TRBJ2-2; TRBD1 aligns across 9 bases. Germline assignment: CDR1 SGHVS and CDR2 FQNEAQ. With V trimmed by 2 bases and J by 4 bases, 8 bases remained unmatched. The CDR3 length is 17 residues. CDR3 in DNA: TGTGCCAGCAGCTTAACCAACAGGGGGCGAGGCACCGGGGAGCTGTTTTTT. It translates to CASSLTNRGRGTGELFF.